The 8 T cell receptor beta chains given below trace back to one sample, sequenced in a study of CD8+CD57+ T cells in acquired aplastic anemia. Patients chosen for sequencing had CD8+CD57+ cells that had expanded, as shown by flow cytometry. TCR beta VDJ and CDR3 profiles were obtained from a genomic DNA template. TCRdb passed the reads through MiXCR, listing each CDR3 protein once. Of 400,000 to 600,000 distinct CDR3 sequences listed, under 40% are singletons. Sample: sorted CD4+, CD8+, or CD8+CD57+ T cells (not recorded which) from PBMCs. The origin of the receptors is a human donor with aplastic anemia.

The gene calls are TRBV15 and TRBJ2-3, with 8 bases matching TRBD1. Looked up from germline, CDR1 is LNHNV and CDR2 is YYDKDF (reference sequence). Germline trimming cut 3 bases from V and 5 bases from J; bases unmatched to any gene: 7. The CDR3 sequence is 15 residues long. CDR3 sequence reads: CATSRISGGRDTQYF. The CDR3 nucleotides read TGTGCCACCAGCAGGATTTCAGGGGGCAGAGATACGCAGTATTTT.

V usage is TRBV9 and J usage is TRBJ1-2; D gene unclear. Germline-derived CDR1 and CDR2 are SGDLS and YYNGEE. With 9 bases removed from V and 5 bases from J, the gap between germline ends came to 14 bases. The CDR3 is 12 amino acids. The CDR3 spells CAISEQEYGYTF. The DNA for the CDR3 is TGTGCCATCAGTGAGCAAGAGTATGGCTACACCTTC.

This clonotype showed up many times. This sequence joins TRBV15 and TRBJ1-6; D uncertain. The length of the CDR3 is 16 residues. Trimming cost V 0 bases and J 0 bases, with 6 bases left between them. The germline CDR1 and CDR2 sequences are LNHNV and YYDKDF (reference sequence). The CDR3 DNA sequence: TGTGCCACCAGCAGAGATCCAAGCTCCTATAATTCACCCCTCCACTTT. Translated, it gives CATSRDPSSYNSPLHF.

This clonotype was picked up many times. V gene TRBV20-1 combines with J gene TRBJ1-2, with 8 nucleotides matching TRBD1. The CDR3 length is 13 residues. Losses at the gene ends were 3 bases for V and 5 bases for J; bases not matched to a gene: 5. The germline V gene encodes CDR1 DFQATT and CDR2 SNEGSKA (reference sequence). The CDR3 DNA reads as TGCAGTGCTAGTCCAGGGGGCGCATATGGCTACACCTTC. Amino acids: CSASPGGAYGYTF.

The chain carries TRBV6-5 and TRBJ1-6; D gene uncertain. Per germline, CDR1 MNHEY and CDR2 SVGAGI. The ends were cut back, 4 bases at V and 0 bases at J, with 7 bases in the middle. This CDR3 region has 15 residues. The CDR3 nucleotides are TGTGCCAGCAGTTCGGCCGTCTCCTATAATTCACCCCTCCACTTT. It codes for CASSSAVSYNSPLHF.

This clonotype was counted at least ten times. This rearrangement joins TRBV19 to TRBJ1-5; 7 bases line up with TRBD1. V shed 6 bases and J 3 bases; nucleotides not matched to a gene: 8. Germline CDR1 LNHDA, CDR2 SQIVND (reference sequence). This CDR3 region has 15 residues. The CDR3 nucleotides are TGTGCCAGTAGACAACCGGGACAGTACAATCAGCCCCAGCATTTT. Protein sequence: CASRQPGQYNQPQHF.

This clonotype was observed many times. The genes are TRBV2 and TRBJ1-2; D not certain. Trimming shortened V by 0 bases and J by 4 bases, and 3 bases separated the two germline ends. Germline V gives CDR1 SNHLY, CDR2 FYNNEI. The length of the CDR3 is 12 residues. The CDR3 loop reads CASSEAVYGYTF. The CDR3 DNA is TGTGCCAGCAGTGAAGCAGTCTATGGCTACACCTTC. Full variable domain (missing parts from reference TRBV2 and TRBJ1-2): EPEVTQTPSHQVTQMGQEVILRCVPISNHLYFYWYRQILGQKVEFLVSFYNNEISEKSEIFDDQFSVERPDGSNFTLKIRSTKLEDSAMYFCASSEAVYGYTFGSGTRLTVV.

The rearrangement uses TRBV6-2 or TRBV6-3 and TRBJ2-7, with D uncertain. The V end was cut by 0 bases, the J end by 4 bases, with 19 bases between. This CDR3 has 17 residues. The V gene's germline CDR1 is MNHEY and CDR2 SVGEGT. As DNA, the CDR3 is TGTGCCAGCAGTTACTCGAGTGGGCTGAGACAACCTTACGAGCAGTACTTC. Protein: CASSYSSGLRQPYEQYF.